Each of the 32 T cell receptor beta chains below was sequenced from the same sample in a study of blood T cell repertoires in COVID-19. The protocol was immunoSEQ multiplex PCR, while the TCRdb copy is restricted to in-frame clones and leaves out a portion. Of some 180,000 clones in the sample, 88% were seen once. Sequenced material: peripheral blood. These receptors all stem from a man aged 50 or older who had recovered from COVID-19.

The rearrangement links TRBV27 to TRBJ1-1; a weak D match, TRBD1 (6 bases). This CDR3 is 14 amino acids long. Per germline, CDR1 MNHEY and CDR2 SMNVEV (reference sequence). The germline V and J ends were trimmed by 8 bases and 1 base, with 14 bases remaining between them. CDR3 region: CASQLRGGNTEAFF. The CDR3 nucleotides read TGTGCCAGCCAATTAAGGGGGGGGAACACTGAAGCTTTCTTT.

This clone has more than one count but fewer than ten. The V gene is TRBV7-2, the J gene TRBJ2-2; the D gene is possibly TRBD1 (6 bases). Germline values: CDR1 SGHTA, CDR2 FQGNSA. The CDR3 spans 14 residues. Trimming took 5 bases from V and 3 from J, leaving 10 bases between them. The CDR3 loop reads CASSPGQYTGELFF. CDR3 in DNA: TGTGCCAGCAGCCCCGGACAGTACACCGGGGAGCTGTTTTTT.

This sequence joins TRBV7-3 and TRBJ2-1, with 7 nucleotides matching TRBD2. CDR1 and CDR2 (germline): SGHTA, FQGTGA. The CDR3 has 14 amino acids. With V trimmed by 6 bases and J by 7 bases, 9 bases remained unmatched. In DNA form, the CDR3 reads TGTGCCAGCAGTTTGGGGCGGGGGACGAATGAGCAGTTCTTC. Its protein product is CASSLGRGTNEQFF.

This clone has only one observation. The chain couples TRBV18 to TRBJ1-6; D is uncertain. The CDR3 length is 16 residues. The germline gives CDR1 KGHSH, CDR2 LQKENI. Trimming removed 1 base from V and 11 bases from J, with 18 bases in between. This CDR3 is CASSPQRIGERTPLHF. CDR3 coding DNA: TGTGCCAGCTCACCACAACGGATCGGGGAAAGGACACCCCTCCACTTT.

The chain employs TRBV2 and TRBJ2-7; 7 bases line up with TRBD2. Germline-derived CDR1 and CDR2 are SNHLY and FYNNEI. The CDR3 runs 16 residues. V gave up 6 bases and J gave up 1 base; unmatched junction bases: 12. The CDR3 nucleotides read TGTGCCAGCAGCCGAGGTGGGGGAGGGGTGTCCTACGAGCAGTACTTC. Its translation is CASSRGGGGVSYEQYF.

This clone was counted a few times. The V call is TRBV7-8, the J call TRBJ1-2, with 9 bases fitting TRBD1. CDR1 is SGHVS, CDR2 FQNEAQ, per germline. After removal of 4 bases from V and 6 bases from J, the junction contained 6 bases not matched to a gene. The CDR3 consists of 14 residues. CDR3 amino acids: CASSSYDRGDGYTF. CDR3 bases: TGTGCCAGCAGCTCCTACGACAGGGGGGATGGCTACACCTTC.

This clone was recorded only once. The V call is TRBV27, the J call TRBJ2-7; a possible D gene is TRBD1 (6 bases). This CDR3 comprises 16 residues. V shed 5 bases and J shed 2 bases, with 19 bases lying between them. Germline V CDR1 and CDR2: MNHEY, SMNVEV (reference sequence). The CDR3 loop is CASSTNRDHLTYEQYF. CDR3 bases: TGTGCCAGCAGTACTAACAGGGATCACTTAACCTACGAGCAGTACTTC.

This clone came up once. The rearrangement links TRBV27 to TRBJ2-2, with TRBD1 matching 12 bases. The length of the CDR3 is 17 residues. CDR1 is MNHEY and CDR2 is SMNVEV in the germline V gene (reference sequence). With 1 base clipped from V and 7 bases from J, the junction kept 7 bases outside the gene matches. CDR3 sequence (DNA): TGTGCCAGCAGTTTATACTCCGGGACAGGGGGCGGCGGGGAGCTGTTTTTT. This codes for CASSLYSGTGGGGELFF.

V usage is TRBV5-1 and J usage is TRBJ1-1, with 11 bases aligning to TRBD1. Trimming removed 3 bases from V and 6 bases from J; junction bases left unmatched: 4. From germline, CDR1 is SGHRS and CDR2 YFSETQ. CDR3 length: 14 amino acids. The CDR3 is CASSSRDRGSEAFF. The CDR3 bases are TGCGCCAGCAGCTCCCGGGACAGGGGGTCTGAAGCTTTCTTT.

The V and J genes are TRBV4-1 and TRBJ2-5; TRBD2 matches 10 bases. CDR3 size: 15 residues. V was clipped by 5 bases and J by 0 bases; unmatched bases: 3. Germline V gene sequence: CDR1 MGHRA, CDR2 YSYEKL. The CDR3 loop reads CASSGAGGYQETQYF. The CDR3, as DNA: TGCGCCAGCAGCGGAGCGGGGGGGTACCAAGAGACCCAGTACTTC.

This chain uses TRBV28 with TRBJ1-2, with D unresolved. The length of the CDR3 is 15 residues. Trimming cost V 3 bases and J 4 bases, with 15 bases left between them. Germline CDR1 and CDR2: MDHEN and SYDVKM. CDR3 region: CASSFPRRGTYGYTF. Here the CDR3 DNA reads TGTGCCAGCAGTTTCCCCAGACGGGGTACCTATGGCTACACCTTC.

This chain uses TRBV10-3 with TRBJ1-5; 9 bases line up with TRBD1. V dropped 11 bases and J dropped 0; count of bases not matched to a gene: 5. CDR1 ENHRY and CDR2 SYGVKD come from the germline V gene. The CDR3 contains 14 residues. The CDR3 DNA is TGTGCCGTGGGACAGGGACTTAGCAATCAGCCCCAGCATTTT. Its protein is CAVGQGLSNQPQHF.

The gene calls are TRBV19 and TRBJ2-7, with no clear D. The germline gives CDR1 LNHDA, CDR2 SQIVND (reference sequence). The V end was cut by 5 bases, the J end by 3 bases, with 11 bases between. The CDR3 totals 13 residues. CDR3 residues: CASSDLKGYEQYF. Here the CDR3 DNA reads TGTGCCAGTAGTGACTTGAAAGGCTACGAGCAGTACTTC.

V usage is TRBV5-1 and J usage is TRBJ1-5; 7 nucleotides match TRBD1. V lost 4 bases to trimming and J lost 7 bases; unmatched junction nucleotides: 5. The CDR3 spans 13 residues. Germline V lookup: CDR1 SGHRS, CDR2 YFSETQ. The CDR3 is CASSGDSAQPQHF. DNA of the CDR3: TGCGCCAGCAGCGGGGACAGCGCACAGCCCCAGCATTTT.

The genes are TRBV27 and TRBJ2-7; D is perhaps TRBD1 (6 bases). V gave up 3 bases and J gave up 1 base, with 7 bases separating them. The CDR3 covers 13 residues. CDR1 and CDR2 (germline): MNHEY, SMNVEV (reference sequence). In nucleotides, the CDR3 is TGTGCCAGCAGTTTCCAGGGGTCCTACGAGCAGTACTTC. This gives the protein CASSFQGSYEQYF.

The chain uses TRBV5-1 and TRBJ2-3, with TRBD2 matching 13 bases. V lost 4 bases, J lost 3 bases, and 5 bases stayed unmatched. CDR3 length: 16 amino acids. In germline, CDR1 is SGHRS, CDR2 YFSETQ. The CDR3 loop is CASSLWTSGRTDTQYF. CDR3 bases: TGCGCCAGCAGCCTATGGACTAGCGGGAGAACAGATACGCAGTATTTT.

V gene TRBV7-2 combines with J gene TRBJ2-1, with TRBD1 matching 9 bases. Trimming removed 5 bases from V and 1 base from J; junction bases left unmatched: 6. The CDR3 covers 16 residues. Germline V lookup: CDR1 SGHTA, CDR2 FQGNSA. CDR3 loop: CASSLTGGGSYNEQFF. The CDR3 DNA reads TGTGCCAGCAGCCTTACAGGGGGCGGGTCCTACAATGAGCAGTTCTTC. Full variable domain (remainder filled in from reference TRBV7-2 and TRBJ2-1): GAGVSQSPSNKVTEKGKDVELRCDPISGHTALYWYRQSLGQGLEFLIYFQGNSAPDKSGLPSDRFSAERTGGSVSTLTIQRTQQEDSAVYLCASSLTGGGSYNEQFFGPGTRLTVL.

The chain couples TRBV7-2 to TRBJ2-7; D perhaps matches TRBD2 (6 bases). V lost 4 bases to trimming and J lost 7 bases, with 17 bases between them. Germline V CDR1 and CDR2: SGHTA, FQGNSA. The CDR3 spans 14 residues. The CDR3 region has the DNA TGTGCCAGCAGCTCGAGCGGGCATGGGGGGGAGCAGTACTTC. Encoded protein: CASSSSGHGGEQYF.

The CDR3 region is CASSLFTGTGWSGTEAFF. DNA for the CDR3: TGTGCCAGCAGCTTATTCACCGGGACAGGGTGGAGTGGGACTGAAGCTTTCTTT. The chain couples TRBV7-2 to TRBJ1-1, with 9 nucleotides matching TRBD1. The CDR3 runs 18 residues. V shed 2 bases and J 5 bases; nucleotides not matched to a gene: 15. Germline V gives CDR1 SGHTA, CDR2 FQGNSA.

The V call is TRBV6-5, the J call TRBJ1-2; D is undetermined. Germline V gene lookup returns CDR1 MNHEY and CDR2 SVGAGI. The CDR3 is 14 residues long. V was shortened by 6 bases and J by 4 bases, with 15 bases between the two germline ends. The CDR3 here is CASRAGGTAYGYTF. CDR3 nucleotide sequence: TGTGCCAGCAGGGCAGGTGGCACGGCCTATGGCTACACCTTC.

The table lists this clone with a count of one. The V call is TRBV6-6, the J call TRBJ1-1, with TRBD1 matching 10 bases. The length of the CDR3 is 13 residues. The J segment lost 7 bases and the V segment lost 5 bases, leaving 4 bases of the junction unmatched. Germline loops: CDR1 MNHNY, CDR2 SVGAGI (reference sequence). The chain's CDR3 is CASSQDRGGEAFF. CDR3 nucleotides: TGTGCCAGCAGTCAGGACAGGGGGGGTGAAGCTTTCTTT.

This clone occurred once. The chain combines TRBV5-1 with TRBJ1-1, with a tentative D call TRBD1 (6 bases). Germline lookup yields CDR1 SGHRS and CDR2 YFSETQ. This CDR3 has 14 residues. The V end lost 0 bases, the J end lost 4 bases, and 10 bases lay between the germline ends. The CDR3 region is CASSLAGGPTEAFF. The CDR3 DNA reads as TGCGCCAGCAGCTTGGCCGGGGGGCCCACTGAAGCTTTCTTT.

The J gene is TRBJ2-1, the V gene TRBV29-1; TRBD2 is a possible D gene (6 bases). Germline V gives CDR1 SQVTM, CDR2 ANQGSEA. V was pared by 5 bases and J by 0 bases, with 14 bases between. CDR3 size: 15 residues. DNA of the CDR3: TGCAGCGTTAGGACCCCCGGGGGCTCCTACAATGAGCAGTTCTTC. Translated: CSVRTPGGSYNEQFF.

This chain joins TRBV2 and TRBJ2-3; 9 bases match TRBD1. V shed 5 bases and J 3 bases; nucleotides not matched to a gene: 6. Germline CDR1 SNHLY, CDR2 FYNNEI. This CDR3 spans 15 amino acids. The CDR3 nucleotides read TGTGCCAGCAGTCCGGGACAGGGAGGGACAGATACGCAGTATTTT. Its translation is CASSPGQGGTDTQYF.

This chain connects TRBV27 to TRBJ2-7; 7 positions agree with TRBD2. The CDR3 is 14 amino acids. With V trimmed by 3 bases and J by 5 bases, 7 bases remained unmatched. Germline V lookup: CDR1 MNHEY, CDR2 SMNVEV (reference sequence). The CDR3 coding sequence is TGTGCCAGCAGTTTTCGCGAGGCGGGGGACGAGCAGTACTTC. It yields the protein CASSFREAGDEQYF.

V is TRBV7-9 and J is TRBJ1-1, with TRBD1 identical over 10 bases. V trimming: 5 bases; J trimming: 3 bases; junction bases outside the gene matches: 9. Germline-derived CDR1 and CDR2 are SEHNR and FQNEAQ (reference sequence). This CDR3 is 16 amino acids long. CDR3 sequence reads: CASSPFGTGAHTEAFF. The CDR3 coding sequence is TGTGCCAGCAGCCCTTTCGGGACAGGGGCTCACACTGAAGCTTTCTTT.

Remarks on this clone: At one boundary the junction diverges from the germline segment, which might be a read error. This chain links TRBV3-1 (or the pseudogene TRBV3-2) with TRBJ1-2, with D perhaps matching TRBD1 (5 bases). Per germline, CDR1 LGHDT and CDR2 YNNKEL (reference sequence). The CDR3 has 12 residues. The CDR3 nucleotides read TGTGCCAGCAGCCAAAGCGGTGGGGGGGAGATCTTC. This codes for CASSQSGGGEIF.

The chain carries TRBV4-3 and TRBJ1-6; D is perhaps TRBD1 (5 bases). This CDR3 region has 14 residues. Germline assignment: CDR1 LGHNA and CDR2 YSLEER. The V end lost 2 bases, the J end lost 9 bases, and 11 bases lay between the germline ends. The CDR3 DNA sequence: TGCGCCAGCAGCCAAACGGGGGTCGGTTCACCCCTCCACTTT. Translating gives CASSQTGVGSPLHF.

The V and J genes are TRBV21-1 and TRBJ2-3; the table names TRBD1, a call not compared with the DNA. TRBV21-1 corresponds to a pseudogene. This CDR3 has 14 residues. Here the CDR3 reads CASSARGRADTQYF. As DNA, the CDR3 is TGTGCCAGCAGTGCCAGGGGTCGGGCAGATACGCAGTATTTT.

The chain recombines TRBV30 with TRBJ2-7; D gene ambiguous. This CDR3 has 13 amino acids. Germline-derived CDR1 and CDR2 are GTSNPN and SVGIG (reference sequence). V gave up 1 base and J gave up 4 bases, with 11 bases separating them. The CDR3 is CAWSGGFSYEQYF. The CDR3 coding sequence is TGTGCCTGGAGTGGAGGTTTTTCTTACGAGCAGTACTTC.

The chain is built from TRBV4-2 and TRBJ1-1; no reliable D call. The germline CDR1 and CDR2 sequences are LGHNA and YNFKEQ. V was clipped by 1 base and J by 6 bases, with 21 bases between them. The CDR3 sequence is 17 residues long. The DNA for the CDR3 is TGTGCCAGCAGCCAAGTAGAGAGGGATATACGAGGCTCTGAAGCTTTCTTT. Translated: CASSQVERDIRGSEAFF.

The chain couples TRBV5-1 to TRBJ2-5; 9 nucleotides align to TRBD2. This CDR3 comprises 16 residues. The ends lost 0 bases at V and 2 bases at J; junction bases unmatched: 5. The V gene's germline CDR1 is SGHRS and CDR2 YFSETQ. CDR3 sequence reads: CASSLGPSGKQETQYF. DNA of the CDR3: TGCGCCAGCAGCTTGGGACCTAGCGGGAAACAAGAGACCCAGTACTTC.